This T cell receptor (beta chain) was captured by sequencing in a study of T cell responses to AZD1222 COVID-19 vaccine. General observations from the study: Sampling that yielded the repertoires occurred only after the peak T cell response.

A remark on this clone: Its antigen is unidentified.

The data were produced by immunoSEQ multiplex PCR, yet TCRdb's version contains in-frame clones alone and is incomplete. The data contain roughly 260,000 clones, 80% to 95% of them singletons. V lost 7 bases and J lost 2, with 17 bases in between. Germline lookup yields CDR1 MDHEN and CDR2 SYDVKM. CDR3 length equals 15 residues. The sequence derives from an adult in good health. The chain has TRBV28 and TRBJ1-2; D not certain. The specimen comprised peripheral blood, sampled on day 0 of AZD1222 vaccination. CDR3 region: CASIRSFAENYGYTF. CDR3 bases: TGTGCCAGCATAAGGTCTTTCGCAGAGAACTATGGCTACACCTTC.